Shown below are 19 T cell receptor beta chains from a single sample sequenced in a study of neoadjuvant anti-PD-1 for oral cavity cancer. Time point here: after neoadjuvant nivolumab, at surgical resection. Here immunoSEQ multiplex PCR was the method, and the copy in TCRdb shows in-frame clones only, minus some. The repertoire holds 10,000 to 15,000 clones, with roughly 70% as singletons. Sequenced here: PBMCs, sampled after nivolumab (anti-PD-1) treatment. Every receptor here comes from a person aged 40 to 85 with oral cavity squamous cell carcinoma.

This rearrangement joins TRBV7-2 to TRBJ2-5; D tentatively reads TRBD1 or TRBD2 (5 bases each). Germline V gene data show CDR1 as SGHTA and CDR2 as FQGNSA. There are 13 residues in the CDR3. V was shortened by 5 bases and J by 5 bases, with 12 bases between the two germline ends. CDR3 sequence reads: CASSPGPPETQYF. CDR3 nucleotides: TGTGCCAGCAGCCCGGGACCTCCGGAGACCCAGTACTTC.

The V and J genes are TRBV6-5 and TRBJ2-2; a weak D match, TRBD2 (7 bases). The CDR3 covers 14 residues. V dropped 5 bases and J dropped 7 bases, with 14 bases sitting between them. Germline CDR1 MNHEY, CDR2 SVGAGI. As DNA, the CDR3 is TGTGCCAGCAGTCCGCGGGGGCAGGGCGGGGAGCTGTTTTTT. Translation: CASSPRGQGGELFF.

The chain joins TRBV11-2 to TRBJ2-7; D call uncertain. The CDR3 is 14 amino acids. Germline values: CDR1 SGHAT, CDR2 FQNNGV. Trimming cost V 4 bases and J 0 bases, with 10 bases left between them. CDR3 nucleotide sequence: TGTGCCAGCAGCTCCCTACGGGCCTCCTACGAGCAGTACTTC. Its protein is CASSSLRASYEQYF. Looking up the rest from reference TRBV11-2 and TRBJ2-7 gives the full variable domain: EAGVAQSPRYKIIEKRQSVAFWCNPISGHATLYWYQQILGQGPKLLIQFQNNGVVDDSQLPKDRFSAERLKGVDSTLKIQPAKLEDSAVYLCASSSLRASYEQYFGPGTRLTVT.

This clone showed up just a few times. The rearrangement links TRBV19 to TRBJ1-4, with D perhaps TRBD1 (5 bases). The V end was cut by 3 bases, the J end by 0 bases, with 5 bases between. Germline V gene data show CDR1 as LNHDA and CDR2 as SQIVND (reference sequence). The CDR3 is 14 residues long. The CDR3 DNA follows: TGTGCCAGTAGTATGACAGCAACTAATGAAAAACTGTTTTTT. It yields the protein CASSMTATNEKLFF.

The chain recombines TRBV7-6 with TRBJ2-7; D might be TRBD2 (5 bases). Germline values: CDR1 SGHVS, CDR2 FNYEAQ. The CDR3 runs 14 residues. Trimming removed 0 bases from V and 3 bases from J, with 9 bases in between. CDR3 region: CASSLAGVGYEQYF. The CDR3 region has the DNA TGTGCCAGCAGCTTAGCCGGGGTCGGCTACGAGCAGTACTTC.

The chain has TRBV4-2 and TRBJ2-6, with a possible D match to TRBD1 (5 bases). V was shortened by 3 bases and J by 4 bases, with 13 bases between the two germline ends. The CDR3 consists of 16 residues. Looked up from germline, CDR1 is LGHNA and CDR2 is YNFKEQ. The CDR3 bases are TGTGCCAGCAGCCAGGACGGCACAGGAGGGGCCAACGTCCTGACTTTC. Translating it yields CASSQDGTGGANVLTF.

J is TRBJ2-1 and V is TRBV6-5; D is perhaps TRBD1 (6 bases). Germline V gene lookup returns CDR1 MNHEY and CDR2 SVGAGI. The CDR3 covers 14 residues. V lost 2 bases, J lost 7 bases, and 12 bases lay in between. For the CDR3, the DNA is TGTGCCAGCAGTTACAACTGGGGGCGGAATGAGCAGTTCTTC. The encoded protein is CASSYNWGRNEQFF.

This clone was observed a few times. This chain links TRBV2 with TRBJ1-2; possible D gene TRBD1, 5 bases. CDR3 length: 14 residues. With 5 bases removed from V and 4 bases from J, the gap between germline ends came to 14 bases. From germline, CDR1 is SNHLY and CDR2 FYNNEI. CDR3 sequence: CASSSQQVSYGYTF. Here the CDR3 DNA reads TGTGCCAGCAGTTCCCAACAGGTCTCCTATGGCTACACCTTC.

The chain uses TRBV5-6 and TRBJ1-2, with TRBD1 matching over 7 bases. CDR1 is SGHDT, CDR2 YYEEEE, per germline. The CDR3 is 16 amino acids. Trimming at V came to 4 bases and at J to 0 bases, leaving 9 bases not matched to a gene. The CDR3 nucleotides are TGTGCCAGCAGCCCCAGGGGGACAGTCACTAACTATGGCTACACCTTC. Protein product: CASSPRGTVTNYGYTF.

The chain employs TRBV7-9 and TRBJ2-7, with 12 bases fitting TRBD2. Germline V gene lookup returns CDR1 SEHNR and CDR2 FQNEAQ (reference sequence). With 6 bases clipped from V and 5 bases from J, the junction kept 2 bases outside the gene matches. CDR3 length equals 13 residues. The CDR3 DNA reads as TGTGCCAGCAGTCGGACTAGCGGGGACGAGCAGTACTTC. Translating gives CASSRTSGDEQYF.

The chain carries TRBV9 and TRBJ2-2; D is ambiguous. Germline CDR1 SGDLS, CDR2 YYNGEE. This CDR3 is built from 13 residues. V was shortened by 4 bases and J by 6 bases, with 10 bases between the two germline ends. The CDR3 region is CASSPSAAGELFF. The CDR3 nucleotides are TGTGCCAGCAGCCCATCAGCCGCCGGGGAGCTGTTTTTT.

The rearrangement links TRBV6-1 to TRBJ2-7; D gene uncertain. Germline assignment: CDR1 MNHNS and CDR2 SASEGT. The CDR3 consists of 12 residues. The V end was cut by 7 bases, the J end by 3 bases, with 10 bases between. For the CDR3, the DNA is TGTGCCAGCAATACTCCCGACTACGAGCAGTACTTC. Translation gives CASNTPDYEQYF.

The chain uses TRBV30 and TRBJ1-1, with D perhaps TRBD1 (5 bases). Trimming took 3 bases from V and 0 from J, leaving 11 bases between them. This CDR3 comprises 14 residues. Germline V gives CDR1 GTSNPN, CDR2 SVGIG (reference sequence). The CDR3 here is CAWSAQAMNTEAFF. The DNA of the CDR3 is TGTGCCTGGAGCGCACAGGCTATGAACACTGAAGCTTTCTTT. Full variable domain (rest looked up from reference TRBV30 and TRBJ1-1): SQTIHQWPATLVQPVGSPLSLECTVEGTSNPNLYWYRQAAGRGLQLLFYSVGIGQISSEVPQNLSASRPQDRQFILSSKKLLLSDSGFYLCAWSAQAMNTEAFFGQGTRLTVV.

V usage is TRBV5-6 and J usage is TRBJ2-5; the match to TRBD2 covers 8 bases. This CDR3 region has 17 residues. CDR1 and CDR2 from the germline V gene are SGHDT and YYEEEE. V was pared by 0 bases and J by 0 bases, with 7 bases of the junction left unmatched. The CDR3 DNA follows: TGTGCCAGCAGCTTGGTAGGGCGGGAGGTCCACCAAGAGACCCAGTACTTC. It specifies CASSLVGREVHQETQYF.

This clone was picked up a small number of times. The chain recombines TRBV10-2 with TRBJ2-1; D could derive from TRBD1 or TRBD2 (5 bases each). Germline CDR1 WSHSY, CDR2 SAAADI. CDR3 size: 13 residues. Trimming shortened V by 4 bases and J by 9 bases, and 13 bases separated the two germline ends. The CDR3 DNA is TGCGCCAGCAGTGGGGACCACTTGGGTGAGCAGTTCTTC. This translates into CASSGDHLGEQFF.

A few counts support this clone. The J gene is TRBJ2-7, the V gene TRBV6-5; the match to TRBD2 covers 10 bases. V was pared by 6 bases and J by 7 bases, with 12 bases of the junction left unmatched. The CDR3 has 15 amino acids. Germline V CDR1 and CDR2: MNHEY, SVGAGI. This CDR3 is CASSRLAGVGGEQYF. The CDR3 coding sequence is TGTGCCAGCAGCCGTCTAGCGGGAGTAGGTGGGGAGCAGTACTTC.

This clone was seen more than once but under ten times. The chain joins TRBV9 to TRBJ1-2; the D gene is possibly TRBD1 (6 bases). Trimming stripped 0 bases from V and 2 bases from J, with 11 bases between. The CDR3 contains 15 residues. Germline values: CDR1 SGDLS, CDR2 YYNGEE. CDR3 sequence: CASSVATTGNYGYTF. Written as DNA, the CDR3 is TGTGCCAGCAGCGTAGCTACTACAGGGAACTATGGCTACACCTTC.

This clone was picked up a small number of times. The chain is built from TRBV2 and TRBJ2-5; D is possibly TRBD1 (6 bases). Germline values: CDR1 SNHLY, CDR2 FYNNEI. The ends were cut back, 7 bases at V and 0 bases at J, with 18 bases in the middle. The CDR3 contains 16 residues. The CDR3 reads CASTRPGQTHQETQYF. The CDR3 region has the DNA TGTGCCAGCACCCGACCCGGACAGACCCACCAAGAGACCCAGTACTTC.

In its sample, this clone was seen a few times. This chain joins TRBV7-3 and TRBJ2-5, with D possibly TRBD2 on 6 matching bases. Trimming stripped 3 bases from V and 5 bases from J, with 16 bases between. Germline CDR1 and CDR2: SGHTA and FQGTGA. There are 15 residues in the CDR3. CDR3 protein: CASSFLSGGIETQYF. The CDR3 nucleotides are TGTGCCAGCAGCTTCCTTAGCGGCGGGATTGAGACCCAGTACTTC.